This TCR beta chain is drawn from a study of T cell responses to AZD1222 COVID-19 vaccine. Study conclusions and caveats: Donors were chiefly white British, with a greater number of females, and clonal diversity was perhaps underestimated.

Measured with immunoSEQ multiplex PCR; TCRdb has only the in-frame clones, and not every one. The data contain about 83,000 clones, around 86% of them singletons. CDR3 length: 11 residues. CDR1 and CDR2 from the germline V gene are MDHEN and SYDVKM. With 4 bases removed from V and 5 bases from J, the gap between germline ends came to 4 bases. On this clone itself: Its antigen is as yet unknown.

The receptor comes from an adult in good health. The chain has TRBV28 and TRBJ2-3; D is ambiguous. Specimen: peripheral blood, collected on day 0 of AZD1222 vaccination. The CDR3 region is CASSYIDTQYF. The DNA for the CDR3 is TGTGCCAGCAGTTATATAGATACGCAGTATTTT.